A single sample gave rise to the 27 T cell receptor beta chains below, sequenced in a study of blood T cell repertoires in COVID-19. Sequencing was performed with immunoSEQ multiplex PCR; in TCRdb, only in-frame clones are kept and a portion is missing. The data contain some 350,000 clones, roughly nine tenths of them singletons. The material sequenced was peripheral blood. Every receptor here comes from a woman in her twenties or thirties with COVID-19, enrolled during active disease.

The CDR3 DNA is TGTGCCAGTCGGCCAGATACAGGGAATCAGCCCCAGCATTTT. It is translated as CASRPDTGNQPQHF. The chain combines TRBV19 with TRBJ1-5; a weak D match, TRBD1 (6 bases). V was clipped by 8 bases and J by 4 bases, with 15 bases between them. From germline, CDR1 is LNHDA and CDR2 SQIVND (reference sequence). The CDR3 consists of 14 residues.

This chain links TRBV7-8 with TRBJ2-2; 8 positions match TRBD1. CDR1 and CDR2 from the germline V gene are SGHVS and FQNEAQ. V was clipped by 5 bases and J by 2 bases; unmatched bases: 4. This CDR3 spans 15 amino acids. The CDR3 spells CASSVDRVNTGELFF. In DNA form, the CDR3 reads TGTGCCAGCAGCGTGGACAGGGTAAACACCGGGGAGCTGTTTTTT.

The chain has TRBV5-4 and TRBJ1-1; 9 bases map to TRBD1. Germline loops: CDR1 SGHNT, CDR2 YYREEE (reference sequence). V trimming: 4 bases; J trimming: 0 bases; junction bases outside the gene matches: 4. CDR3 length: 15 amino acids. The CDR3 is CASSTRDRVNTEAFF. Here the CDR3 DNA reads TGTGCCAGCAGCACGCGGGACAGGGTGAACACTGAAGCTTTCTTT.

The chain links TRBV5-1 to TRBJ2-7, with TRBD1 matching 7 bases. V was pared by 2 bases and J by 6 bases, with 14 bases of the junction left unmatched. Looked up from germline, CDR1 is SGHRS and CDR2 is YFSETQ. The CDR3 sequence is 16 residues long. The DNA for the CDR3 is TGCGCCAGCAGCTTAGCTGACAGGGTGGGTTCGGGCGAGCAGTACTTC. Protein: CASSLADRVGSGEQYF. Based on the CDR3 plus reference TRBV5-1 and TRBJ2-7, the full variable domain is KAGVTQTPRYLIKTRGQQVTLSCSPISGHRSVSWYQQTPGQGLQFLFEYFSETQRNKGNFPGRFSGRQFSNSRSEMNVSTLELGDSALYLCASSLADRVGSGEQYFGPGTRLTVT.

The rearrangement uses TRBV4-3 and TRBJ2-1; weak D call: TRBD2 (5 bases). CDR3 length equals 17 residues. The V gene's germline CDR1 is LGHNA and CDR2 YSLEER. The V end lost 1 base, the J end lost 3 bases, and 16 bases lay between the germline ends. DNA of the CDR3: TGCGCCAGCAGCCAAGCAGGAGCGCGGGCACTCTACAATGAGCAGTTCTTC. The encoded protein is CASSQAGARALYNEQFF.

The CDR3 here is CATSDTGTGGAGVNGYTF. The DNA for the CDR3 is TGTGCCACCAGTGACACCGGGACAGGGGGCGCGGGGGTGAATGGCTACACCTTC. This chain joins TRBV24-1 and TRBJ1-2; 12 positions agree with TRBD1. The CDR3 loop spans 18 amino acids. V was clipped by 4 bases and J by 6 bases; unmatched bases: 14. Germline CDR1 KGHDR, CDR2 SFDVKD.

This chain links TRBV6-5 with TRBJ2-5, with 8 bases matching TRBD1. The CDR3 runs 15 residues. Per germline, CDR1 MNHEY and CDR2 SVGAGI. The junction had 13 bases not matched to a gene; V was cut back by 6 bases and J by 7 bases. CDR3 nucleotide sequence: TGTGCCAGCAGACCCGGGACAGGAGCCTGGGGGACCCAGTACTTC. Residues: CASRPGTGAWGTQYF.

This clone occurred once. The chain carries TRBV11-3 and TRBJ1-1, with 8 positions matching TRBD1. Unmatched junction bases numbered 3, after V lost 1 base and J lost 2 bases. The CDR3 consists of 15 residues. The V gene's germline CDR1 is SGHNT and CDR2 YENEEA. CDR3 sequence reads: CASSLVGTGNTEAFF. Written as DNA, the CDR3 is TGTGCCAGCAGCTTAGTGGGGACAGGTAACACTGAAGCTTTCTTT. The full variable domain, in which reference TRBV11-3 and TRBJ1-1 provide the parts outside the CDR3, is EAGVVQSPRYKIIEKKQPVAFWCNPISGHNTLYWYLQNLGQGPELLIRYENEEAVDDSQLPKDRFSAERLKGVDSTLKIQPAELGDSAVYLCASSLVGTGNTEAFFGQGTRLTVV.

The chain links TRBV5-4 to TRBJ2-7; 10 nucleotides match TRBD2. J was trimmed by 3 bases and V by 1 base; bases with no gene match: 4. The CDR3 sequence is 15 residues long. The V gene's germline CDR1 is SGHNT and CDR2 YYREEE (reference sequence). The CDR3 here is CASSLSPSGSYEQYV. The DNA of the CDR3 is TGTGCCAGCAGCTTGTCACCTAGCGGGAGCTACGAGCAGTACGTC.

This clone was seen a single time. V is TRBV2 and J is TRBJ1-5, with D tentatively TRBD1 (5 bases). This CDR3 contains 14 residues. Germline lookup yields CDR1 SNHLY and CDR2 FYNNEI. V shed 0 bases and J shed 6 bases, with 9 bases lying between them. The DNA of the CDR3 is TGTGCCAGCAGTGAAGCCAGGGTCCCTCAGCCCCAGCATTTT. It encodes CASSEARVPQPQHF. Drawing the rest from reference TRBV2 and TRBJ1-5, the complete variable domain is EPEVTQTPSHQVTQMGQEVILRCVPISNHLYFYWYRQILGQKVEFLVSFYNNEISEKSEIFDDQFSVERPDGSNFTLKIRSTKLEDSAMYFCASSEARVPQPQHFGDGTRLSIL.

V is TRBV27 and J is TRBJ2-7, with D possibly matching TRBD2 (7 bases). Germline CDR1 is MNHEY and CDR2 is SMNVEV (reference sequence). The CDR3 has 14 residues. Trimming stripped 0 bases from V and 6 bases from J, with 12 bases between. The CDR3 sequence: CASSLSGGGSEQYF. The CDR3, as DNA: TGTGCCAGCAGTTTATCGGGAGGGGGGTCCGAGCAGTACTTC.

The chain carries TRBV24-1 and TRBJ2-3, with 8 bases that match TRBD2. V gave up 4 bases and J gave up 5 bases; unmatched junction bases: 13. CDR3 length: 17 amino acids. Germline V gene lookup returns CDR1 KGHDR and CDR2 SFDVKD. The CDR3 region is CATSENRRAGVEDTQYF. The CDR3 DNA reads TGTGCCACCAGTGAAAATCGGAGAGCGGGAGTCGAAGATACGCAGTATTTT.

This chain links TRBV5-5 with TRBJ1-1, with 7 bases aligning to TRBD1. The CDR3 extends over 15 amino acids. V lost 4 bases to trimming and J lost 5 bases; unmatched junction nucleotides: 11. Germline-derived CDR1 and CDR2 are SGHKS and YYEKEE (reference sequence). CDR3 residues: CASSRTQGVGTEAFF. For the CDR3, the DNA is TGTGCCAGCAGCAGGACTCAGGGGGTGGGGACTGAAGCTTTCTTT.

V usage is TRBV28 and J usage is TRBJ1-2, with a possible D match to TRBD1 (5 bases). Per the germline V gene, CDR1 is MDHEN and CDR2 is SYDVKM. V lost 8 bases to trimming and J lost 14 bases, with 21 bases between them. The CDR3 consists of 12 residues. This chain's CDR3 is CASHMGRALLTF. The CDR3 coding sequence is TGTGCCAGCCACATGGGCAGGGCGCTATTAACCTTC.

Regarding this clone: Relative to the germline gene, one junction end is altered; a read error may explain this. The V and J genes are TRBV6-2 or TRBV6-3 and TRBJ2-4, with 13 bases matching TRBD2. CDR1 is MNHEY, CDR2 SVGEGT, per germline. This CDR3 contains 17 residues. The CDR3 region has the DNA TGTGTCAGCAGCCAGCGCTCCGGGACTAGCGGGAATCACATTCAGTACTTC. It translates to CVSSQRSGTSGNHIQYF.

The V and J genes are TRBV19 and TRBJ1-5; D perhaps matches TRBD1 (5 bases). This CDR3 spans 14 amino acids. Germline V gene sequence: CDR1 LNHDA, CDR2 SQIVND (reference sequence). V lost 11 bases, J lost 7 bases, and 21 bases lay in between. The CDR3 DNA is TGTGCCCCCGGGGGGGGAGGGGAGGTGCAGCCCCAGCATTTT. Amino acids: CAPGGGGEVQPQHF.

The V and J genes are TRBV5-1 and TRBJ1-2; D ambiguous. The CDR3 consists of 15 residues. The germline V and J ends were trimmed by 0 bases and 0 bases, with 9 bases remaining between them. The germline CDR1 and CDR2 sequences are SGHRS and YFSETQ. CDR3 DNA: TGCGCCAGCAGCTTGGTAGCCGCCCCTAACTATGGCTACACCTTC. Amino acid sequence: CASSLVAAPNYGYTF. Supplemented by reference TRBV5-1 and TRBJ1-2, the full variable domain reads KAGVTQTPRYLIKTRGQQVTLSCSPISGHRSVSWYQQTPGQGLQFLFEYFSETQRNKGNFPGRFSGRQFSNSRSEMNVSTLELGDSALYLCASSLVAAPNYGYTFGSGTRLTVV.

V usage is TRBV4-1 and J usage is TRBJ2-1; no clear D gene. CDR3 length: 13 residues. The germline gives CDR1 MGHRA, CDR2 YSYEKL. Deletions cut 3 bases from V and 5 bases from J, with 8 bases between. DNA for the CDR3: TGCGCCAGCAGCCAGATCGCGGACAATGAGCAGTTCTTC. Protein product: CASSQIADNEQFF.

The chain has TRBV21-1 and TRBJ1-5; the table assigns TRBD1, which was not confirmed against the DNA. TRBV21-1 counts as a pseudogene. The CDR3 covers 15 residues. As DNA, the CDR3 is TGTGCCAGCAGCAAACACTACAGGGTTTGTCAGCCCCAGCATTTT. Protein: CASSKHYRVCQPQHF.

V and J are TRBV18 and TRBJ2-3, with 11 nucleotides matching TRBD2. J lost 2 bases, V lost 5 bases, and 6 bases had no gene match. This CDR3 region has 16 residues. Per the germline V gene, CDR1 is KGHSH and CDR2 is LQKENI. The chain's CDR3 is CASSIGTSGNTDTQYF. As DNA, the CDR3 is TGTGCCAGCTCAATTGGGACTAGCGGCAACACAGATACGCAGTATTTT.

This chain links TRBV25-1 with TRBJ1-6; D gene ambiguous. The germline V gene has CDR1 MGHDK and CDR2 SYGVNS. Trimming took off 1 base at V and 10 bases at J, with 11 bases between the two ends. The CDR3 totals 14 residues. The CDR3 sequence: CASSEWETLSPLHF. In DNA form, the CDR3 reads TGTGCCAGCAGTGAATGGGAGACGCTCTCACCCCTCCACTTT. Full variable domain (remainder filled in from reference TRBV25-1 and TRBJ1-6): EADIYQTPRYLVIGTGKKITLECSQTMGHDKMYWYQQDPGMELHLIHYSYGVNSTEKGDLSSESTVSRIRTEHFPLTLESARPSHTSQYLCASSEWETLSPLHFGNGTRLTVT.

The count of this clone is one. V and J are TRBV9 and TRBJ1-5, with D tentatively TRBD1 (6 bases). CDR3 length: 15 residues. V was cut by 0 bases and J by 4 bases, with 11 bases left in between. CDR1 and CDR2 (germline): SGDLS, YYNGEE. The CDR3 region has the DNA TGTGCCAGCAGCGTAGCGGGACACCCTAATCAGCCCCAGCATTTT. As protein: CASSVAGHPNQPQHF.

This clone was seen once. The chain recombines TRBV4-2 with TRBJ2-5, with D tentatively TRBD2 (5 bases). This CDR3 region has 17 residues. Germline lookup yields CDR1 LGHNA and CDR2 YNFKEQ. Trimming stripped 0 bases from V and 1 base from J, with 15 bases between. The DNA for the CDR3 is TGTGCCAGCAGCCAAGAGCTAGCCCGAGACGTCCAAGAGACCCAGTACTTC. Amino acid sequence: CASSQELARDVQETQYF.

This clone was observed a handful of times. The chain recombines TRBV15 with TRBJ2-1; D gene ambiguous. Germline V gene sequence: CDR1 LNHNV, CDR2 YYDKDF (reference sequence). The germline V and J ends were trimmed by 7 bases and 5 bases, with 15 bases remaining between them. The CDR3 extends over 14 amino acids. CDR3 sequence reads: CATKRKAGHNEQFF. Here the CDR3 DNA reads TGTGCCACCAAACGGAAAGCAGGTCACAATGAGCAGTTCTTC.

The chain is built from TRBV4-1 and TRBJ1-5; a possible D gene is TRBD1 (5 bases). V was clipped by 2 bases and J by 0 bases, with 8 bases between them. The CDR3 is made up of 15 amino acids. Germline V lookup: CDR1 MGHRA, CDR2 YSYEKL. This CDR3 reads CASSQSRVSNQPQHF. The CDR3 nucleotides read TGCGCCAGCAGCCAAAGCAGGGTTAGCAATCAGCCCCAGCATTTT.

V usage is TRBV2 and J usage is TRBJ1-4; D gene ambiguous. The CDR3 is made up of 17 amino acids. Germline V gene sequence: CDR1 SNHLY, CDR2 FYNNEI. The V end was cut by 0 bases, the J end by 1 base, with 12 bases between. The CDR3 bases are TGTGCCAGCAGTGAAGCCTCCCTGGGCAGAACTAATGAAAAACTGTTTTTT. Translated: CASSEASLGRTNEKLFF.

V gene TRBV21-1 combines with J gene TRBJ1-2; TRBD1, the D gene given by the table, was not confirmed from the DNA. TRBV21-1 is an annotated pseudogene. This CDR3 has 12 amino acids. CDR3 sequence reads: CANEDRNYGYTF. CDR3 nucleotide sequence: TGTGCCAACGAAGACAGAAACTATGGCTACACCTTC.